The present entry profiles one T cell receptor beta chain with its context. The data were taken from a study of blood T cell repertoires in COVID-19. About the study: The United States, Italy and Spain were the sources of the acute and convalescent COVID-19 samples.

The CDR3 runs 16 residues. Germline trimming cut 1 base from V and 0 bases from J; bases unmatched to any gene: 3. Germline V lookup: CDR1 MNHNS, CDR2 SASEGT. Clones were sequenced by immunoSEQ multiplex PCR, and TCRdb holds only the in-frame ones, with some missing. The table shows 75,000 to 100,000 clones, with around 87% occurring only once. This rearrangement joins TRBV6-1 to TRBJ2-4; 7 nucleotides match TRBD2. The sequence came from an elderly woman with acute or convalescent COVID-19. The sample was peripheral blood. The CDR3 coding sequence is TGTGCCAGCAGTGAAGGGCGGGGGACAGCCAAAAACATTCAGTACTTC. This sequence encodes CASSEGRGTAKNIQYF.